A selection of T cell receptor beta chains follows, all from one sample in a study of identifying expanded T cells in peripheral blood. The repertoire was sequenced with immunoSEQ multiplex PCR; TCRdb's copy has only in-frame clones and lacks some. The repertoire holds 70,000 or so clones, with 90% as singletons. The specimen was blood. The receptors were sampled from a person aged 18 to 75 in good health. The conserved cysteine and the conserved F or W are not part of the CDR3 here. The order of the fields is CDR3 protein, V gene, D gene, CDR3 length. D genes are given only for firm matches.

cdr3_aa: ASSLAGIPSGGGKY
v_call: TRBV5-4
d_call: TRBD2
cdr3_length: 14

cdr3_aa: ASSQGRAGNDEQY
v_call: TRBV4-1
d_call: TRBD2
cdr3_length: 13

cdr3_aa: ASSTRTSGGLGRAQY
v_call: TRBV28
d_call: TRBD2
cdr3_length: 15

cdr3_aa: ASSSPGSGANVLT
v_call: TRBV28
d_call: .
cdr3_length: 13

cdr3_aa: ASSLKGGRNTEAF
v_call: TRBV27
d_call: .
cdr3_length: 13

cdr3_aa: ASSLGSEGGEQY
v_call: TRBV7-6
d_call: .
cdr3_length: 12

cdr3_aa: ASSFGRSYGYT
v_call: TRBV27
d_call: .
cdr3_length: 11

cdr3_aa: ASSPTGTSGGQGEQY
v_call: TRBV28
d_call: TRBD2
cdr3_length: 15

cdr3_aa: ASRIDRAGGELF
v_call: TRBV5-4
d_call: TRBD1
cdr3_length: 12

cdr3_aa: ASSFQRGDYEQY
v_call: TRBV7-2
d_call: TRBD2
cdr3_length: 12

cdr3_aa: ASSFRQFGETQY
v_call: TRBV7-8
d_call: .
cdr3_length: 12

cdr3_aa: ASSVRTGFGYT
v_call: TRBV9
d_call: TRBD1
cdr3_length: 11

cdr3_aa: ASSYSDSLGEPY
v_call: TRBV6-5
d_call: .
cdr3_length: 12

cdr3_aa: SVEAQGDSYEQY
v_call: TRBV29-1
d_call: TRBD1
cdr3_length: 12

cdr3_aa: ASSLLSGVPHNEQF
v_call: TRBV27
d_call: .
cdr3_length: 14

cdr3_aa: ASSQDKAYNEQF
v_call: TRBV4-3
d_call: .
cdr3_length: 12

cdr3_aa: ASSLSGPGELF
v_call: TRBV2
d_call: TRBD2
cdr3_length: 11

cdr3_aa: ASSRPGQGREQY
v_call: TRBV4-1
d_call: TRBD1
cdr3_length: 12

cdr3_aa: SVRVITDTQY
v_call: TRBV29-1
d_call: .
cdr3_length: 10

cdr3_aa: SVGAEYGYT
v_call: TRBV29-1
d_call: .
cdr3_length: 9

cdr3_aa: ASSFDRAQETQY
v_call: TRBV19
d_call: TRBD1
cdr3_length: 12

cdr3_aa: ASSVGLAGDMDTGELF
v_call: TRBV9
d_call: TRBD2
cdr3_length: 16

cdr3_aa: ASSKRLGHSYEQY
v_call: TRBV13
d_call: .
cdr3_length: 13

cdr3_aa: ASSYRPGPVADTQY
v_call: TRBV6-5
d_call: .
cdr3_length: 14

cdr3_aa: ASCPRPGADTQY
v_call: TRBV19
d_call: .
cdr3_length: 12

cdr3_aa: ASSPQGGRGLDTQY
v_call: TRBV7-3
d_call: .
cdr3_length: 14

cdr3_aa: ASSLEWTTGELF
v_call: TRBV5-1
d_call: .
cdr3_length: 12

cdr3_aa: ASSLDSGSYNEQF
v_call: TRBV7-2
d_call: TRBD2
cdr3_length: 13

cdr3_aa: ASSLRQGGGEKLF
v_call: TRBV11-2
d_call: .
cdr3_length: 13

cdr3_aa: ASSRRGGLNSYEQY
v_call: TRBV11-2
d_call: .
cdr3_length: 14

cdr3_aa: ASRLASNTGELF
v_call: TRBV4-3
d_call: .
cdr3_length: 12

cdr3_aa: ASSLEGGAPDTQY
v_call: TRBV7-8
d_call: .
cdr3_length: 13

cdr3_aa: ASSLGRENTEAF
v_call: TRBV5-4
d_call: .
cdr3_length: 12

cdr3_aa: ASSTTGNSGNTIY
v_call: TRBV6-5
d_call: .
cdr3_length: 13

cdr3_aa: ASSPPGVLYGYT
v_call: TRBV7-8
d_call: .
cdr3_length: 12

cdr3_aa: ASSPGQSTYGELF
v_call: TRBV5-1
d_call: .
cdr3_length: 13

cdr3_aa: ASSGTNYGYT
v_call: TRBV28
d_call: .
cdr3_length: 10

cdr3_aa: ASSKIPDTQY
v_call: TRBV2
d_call: .
cdr3_length: 10

cdr3_aa: ASSLGTGSSYEQY
v_call: TRBV5-4
d_call: TRBD1
cdr3_length: 13

cdr3_aa: ASKADRGVNEQY
v_call: TRBV6-5
d_call: TRBD1
cdr3_length: 12

cdr3_aa: AAAGRFGYT
v_call: TRBV19
d_call: .
cdr3_length: 9

cdr3_aa: ASSLGSTTNTEAF
v_call: TRBV5-1
d_call: .
cdr3_length: 13

cdr3_aa: ASSYSRGNGYT
v_call: TRBV6-5
d_call: .
cdr3_length: 11

cdr3_aa: ASSSDRVITSPLH
v_call: TRBV28
d_call: TRBD1
cdr3_length: 13

cdr3_aa: ASSLDTWASGSGNEQF
v_call: TRBV7-2
d_call: TRBD2
cdr3_length: 16

cdr3_aa: ASSLRQLAGGAETQY
v_call: TRBV5-4
d_call: TRBD2
cdr3_length: 15

cdr3_aa: ASSLGTRVNTEAF
v_call: TRBV7-2
d_call: .
cdr3_length: 13

cdr3_aa: ASSLVQGAVDTQY
v_call: TRBV27
d_call: TRBD1
cdr3_length: 13

cdr3_aa: SVETSYEQY
v_call: TRBV29-1
d_call: .
cdr3_length: 9

cdr3_aa: ASSDRDTDTQY
v_call: TRBV27
d_call: TRBD1
cdr3_length: 11

cdr3_aa: ASSIGLSGKNSQY
v_call: TRBV28
d_call: .
cdr3_length: 13

cdr3_aa: ASSREFGTEAAYT
v_call: TRBV4-1
d_call: .
cdr3_length: 13

cdr3_aa: ARSPPYEQY
v_call: TRBV5-3
d_call: .
cdr3_length: 9

cdr3_aa: SVERQGGEKLF
v_call: TRBV29-1
d_call: TRBD1
cdr3_length: 11